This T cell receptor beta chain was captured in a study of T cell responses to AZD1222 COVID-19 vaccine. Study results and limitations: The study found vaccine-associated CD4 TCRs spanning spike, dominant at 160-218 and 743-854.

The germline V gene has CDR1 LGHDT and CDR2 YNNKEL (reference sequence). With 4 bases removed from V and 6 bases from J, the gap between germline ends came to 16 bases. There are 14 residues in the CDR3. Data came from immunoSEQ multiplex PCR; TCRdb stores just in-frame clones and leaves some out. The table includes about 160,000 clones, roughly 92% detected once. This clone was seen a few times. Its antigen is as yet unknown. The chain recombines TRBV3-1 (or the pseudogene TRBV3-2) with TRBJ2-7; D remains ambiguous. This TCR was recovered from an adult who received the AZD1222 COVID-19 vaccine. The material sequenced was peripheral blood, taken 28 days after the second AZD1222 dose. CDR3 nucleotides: TGTGCCAGCAGCCGTAGACAAAATCTGGGCGAGCAGTACTTC. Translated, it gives CASSRRQNLGEQYF.